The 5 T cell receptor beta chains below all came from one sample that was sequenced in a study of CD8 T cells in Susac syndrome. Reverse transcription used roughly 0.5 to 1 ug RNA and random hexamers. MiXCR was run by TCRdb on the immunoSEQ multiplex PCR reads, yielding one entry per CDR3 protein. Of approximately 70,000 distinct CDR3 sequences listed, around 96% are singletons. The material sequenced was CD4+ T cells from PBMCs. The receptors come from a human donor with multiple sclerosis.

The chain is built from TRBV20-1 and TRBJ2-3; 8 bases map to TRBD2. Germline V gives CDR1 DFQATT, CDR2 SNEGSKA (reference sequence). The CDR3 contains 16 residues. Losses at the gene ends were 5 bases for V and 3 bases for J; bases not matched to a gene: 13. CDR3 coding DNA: TGCAGTGCTGATGGAGTTAGCGGGGCCTCTACAGATACGCAGTATTTT. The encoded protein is CSADGVSGASTDTQYF.

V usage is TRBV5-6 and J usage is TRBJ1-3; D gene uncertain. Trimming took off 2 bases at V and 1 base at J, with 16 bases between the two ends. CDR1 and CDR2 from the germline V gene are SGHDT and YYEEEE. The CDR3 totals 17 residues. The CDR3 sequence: CASSLDPHSRSGNTIYF. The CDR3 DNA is TGTGCCAGCAGCTTAGACCCTCACTCCAGATCTGGAAACACCATATATTTT.

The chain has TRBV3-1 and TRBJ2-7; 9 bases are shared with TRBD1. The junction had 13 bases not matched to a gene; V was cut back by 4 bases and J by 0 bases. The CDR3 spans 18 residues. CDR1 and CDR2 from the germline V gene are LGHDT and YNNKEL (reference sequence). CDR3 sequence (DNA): TGTGCCAGCAGCCCAAGGCTTCTACAGGGGGCCCCCTCCTACGAGCAGTACTTC. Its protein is CASSPRLLQGAPSYEQYF.

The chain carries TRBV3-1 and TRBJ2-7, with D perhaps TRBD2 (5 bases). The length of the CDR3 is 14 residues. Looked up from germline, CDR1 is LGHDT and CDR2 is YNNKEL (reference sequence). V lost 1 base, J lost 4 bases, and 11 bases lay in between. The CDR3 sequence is CASSQGESVYEQYF. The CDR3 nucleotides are TGTGCCAGCAGCCAAGGGGAGAGCGTGTACGAGCAGTACTTC.

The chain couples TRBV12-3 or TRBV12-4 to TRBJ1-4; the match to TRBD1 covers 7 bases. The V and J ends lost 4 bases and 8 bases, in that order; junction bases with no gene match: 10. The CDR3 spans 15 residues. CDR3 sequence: CASSSPTGVGEKLFF. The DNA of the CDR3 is TGTGCCAGCAGTTCGCCTACAGGGGTAGGCGAAAAACTGTTTTTT.